The 22 T cell receptor beta chains below come from one sample, sequenced in a study of T cells after yellow fever vaccination (dated by TCRdb to between 2018 and 2021). Libraries were constructed by 5' RACE. These reads were obtained on an Illumina NovaSeq 6000. TCRdb reran the public reads through fastp at Q25 and MiXCR, keeping productive beta chains. Every distinct CDR3 protein forms one entry, paired with its most common genes and DNA. The sample records 25,000 to 30,000 distinct CDR3 sequences, 4.5% of which are singletons. Approximately 40% of the sample is in the top ten clones. The sample's treatment or condition, from its label and the paper: live attenuated yellow fever vaccine strain. Here the sequenced sample was PBMCs, either bulk or a sorted T-cell subset (CD4+, CD8+, memory, or dextramer-sorted; not recorded which), taken on the day of the yellow fever booster vaccination. These receptors came from a man aged 18 to 29 who received the YFV17D yellow fever vaccine.

This clonotype was counted at least ten times. V gene TRBV5-1 combines with J gene TRBJ2-2; TRBD2 matches at 8 bases. V shed 2 bases and J 2 bases; nucleotides not matched to a gene: 2. Germline V gene sequence: CDR1 SGHRS, CDR2 YFSETQ. CDR3 length equals 15 residues. CDR3 sequence: CASSLAGVNTGELFF. CDR3 DNA: TGCGCCAGCAGCTTAGCGGGAGTCAACACCGGGGAGCTGTTTTTT.

This clonotype has ten or more counts. The V gene is TRBV15, the J gene TRBJ2-7, with 7 bases that match TRBD1. Germline lookup yields CDR1 LNHNV and CDR2 YYDKDF (reference sequence). The CDR3 runs to 13 residues. The J segment lost 5 bases and the V segment lost 3 bases, leaving 4 bases of the junction unmatched. DNA of the CDR3: TGTGCCACCAGCAGGAGACAGGGTAACGAGCAGTACGTC. Protein: CATSRRQGNEQYV.

This clonotype was counted ten times or more. The V gene is TRBV5-1, the J gene TRBJ2-1; 7 nucleotides match TRBD2. V lost 0 bases, J lost 7 bases, and 10 bases stayed unmatched. Germline V gene data show CDR1 as SGHRS and CDR2 as YFSETQ. This CDR3 has 16 residues. This CDR3 reads CASSLVRPAGLNEQFF. CDR3 coding DNA: TGCGCCAGCAGCTTGGTTCGCCCAGCGGGGTTGAATGAGCAGTTCTTC.

This clonotype was seen ten or more times. The chain couples TRBV7-9 to TRBJ2-2; 8 nucleotides match TRBD2. The V and J ends lost 8 bases and 3 bases, in that order; junction bases with no gene match: 11. In germline, CDR1 is SEHNR, CDR2 FQNEAQ (reference sequence). The CDR3 spans 16 residues. The CDR3 region is CASGDVSGGDTGELFF. The DNA of the CDR3 is TGTGCCAGCGGGGACGTCTCGGGAGGGGACACCGGGGAGCTGTTTTTT.

This clonotype was seen many times. The chain links TRBV4-1 to TRBJ2-7; D might be TRBD2 (5 bases). V lost 2 bases to trimming and J lost 6 bases, with 14 bases between them. The CDR3 has 14 amino acids. The germline CDR1 and CDR2 sequences are MGHRA and YSYEKL. The CDR3 coding sequence is TGCGCCAGCAGCCAACCGAACCGGGAAGCCGAGCAGTACGTC. It translates to CASSQPNREAEQYV.

This clonotype was found many times. The gene calls are TRBV20-1 and TRBJ2-3, with D tentatively TRBD1 (6 bases). The CDR3 spans 15 residues. CDR1 is DFQATT, CDR2 SNEGSKA, per germline (reference sequence). The V gene lost 4 bases and the J gene lost 2 bases, with 16 bases spanning the gap. The CDR3 sequence: CSATKPGHYTDTQYF. The CDR3 DNA follows: TGCAGTGCTACTAAACCGGGACATTACACAGATACGCAGTATTTT.

This clonotype was counted at least ten times. V is TRBV24-1 and J is TRBJ1-1; D uncertain. The CDR3 has 14 amino acids. Trimming cost V 12 bases and J 0 bases, with 16 bases left between them. The V gene's germline CDR1 is KGHDR and CDR2 SFDVKD. This chain's CDR3 is CASTTENMNTEAFF. The DNA of the CDR3 is TGTGCCTCCACCACAGAAAATATGAACACTGAAGCTTTCTTT.

This clonotype was counted ten times or more. The rearrangement uses TRBV7-2 and TRBJ2-3; possibly TRBD1 for D (5 bases). V was clipped by 5 bases and J by 10 bases, with 22 bases between them. In germline, CDR1 is SGHTA, CDR2 FQGNSA. There are 15 residues in the CDR3. CDR3 in DNA: TGTGCCAGCAGCACCACCCCAGCAAGGGGTTTGGCGCAGTATTTT. Translation gives CASSTTPARGLAQYF.

This clonotype came up many times. The J gene is TRBJ2-4, the V gene TRBV7-3; 8 bases are shared with TRBD1. CDR1 and CDR2 from the germline V gene are SGHTA and FQGTGA. The CDR3 extends over 13 amino acids. V dropped 5 bases and J dropped 7; count of bases not matched to a gene: 4. In nucleotides, the CDR3 is TGTGCCAGCAGCCAAGGACAGGGCAACATTCAGTACTTC. Amino acid sequence: CASSQGQGNIQYF.

There are many counts of this clonotype. The rearrangement links TRBV4-3 to TRBJ2-1, with 7 bases matching TRBD1. The CDR3 consists of 15 residues. V shed 5 bases, J shed 4 bases, and the junction held 8 bases outside the gene matches. The germline V gene encodes CDR1 LGHNA and CDR2 YSLEER. CDR3 protein: CASSTDRVGYNEQFF. CDR3 in DNA: TGCGCCAGCAGCACAGACAGGGTCGGGTACAATGAGCAGTTCTTC.

This clonotype was detected many times. The CDR3 nucleotides read TGTGCCAGCAGCCTGCGGGGTACCTCCTACAATGAGCAGTTCTTC. Translating it yields CASSLRGTSYNEQFF. V is TRBV11-2 and J is TRBJ2-1; weak D call: TRBD2 (6 bases). Germline CDR1 reads SGHAT; CDR2 reads FQNNGV. V dropped 5 bases and J dropped 0 bases, with 11 bases sitting between them. The CDR3 sequence is 15 residues long.

Comment on this clonotype: A much larger clone lies a single base off, so this may be a read error. This chain links TRBV10-3 with TRBJ2-7, with D possibly matching TRBD2 (6 bases). Germline V gene lookup returns CDR1 ENHRY and CDR2 SYGVKD. Deletions cut 10 bases from V and 7 bases from J, with 17 bases between. CDR3 length: 12 amino acids. DNA for the CDR3: TGTGCCAACAGAGACAAGGCGGGGGAGCAGTACTTC. Its protein product is CANRDKAGEQYF.

This clonotype was observed many times. The genes are TRBV7-6 and TRBJ2-7, with D perhaps being TRBD1 or TRBD2 (5 bases each). Trimming removed 8 bases at V and 3 bases at J, with 20 bases between. Germline V gene sequence: CDR1 SGHVS, CDR2 FNYEAQ. CDR3 length: 15 residues. CDR3 sequence: CASRSVERGVYEQYF. CDR3 bases: TGTGCCAGCCGTTCAGTTGAGCGAGGGGTCTACGAGCAGTACTTC.

This clonotype came up many times. The V call is TRBV6-5, the J call TRBJ1-1; unclear D gene. CDR3 length: 17 residues. Per germline, CDR1 MNHEY and CDR2 SVGAGI. V lost 0 bases, J lost 4 bases, and 18 bases lay in between. CDR3 nucleotide sequence: TGTGCCAGCAGTTACTCGTATTCGGGGATCGGTGGCACTGAAGCTTTCTTT. Amino acid sequence: CASSYSYSGIGGTEAFF.

In this sample, this clonotype turned up many times. The chain employs TRBV20-1 and TRBJ2-7; D remains ambiguous. This CDR3 contains 12 residues. Trimming cost V 5 bases and J 2 bases, with 10 bases left between them. In germline, CDR1 is DFQATT, CDR2 SNEGSKA (reference sequence). The CDR3 is CSAATPTYEQYF. CDR3 coding DNA: TGCAGTGCTGCGACACCCACCTACGAGCAGTACTTC.

Ten or more counts support this clonotype. The chain couples TRBV6-5 to TRBJ1-3; maybe TRBD1 (5 bases). V lost 0 bases and J 6 bases, leaving 15 bases between the germline ends. CDR1 is MNHEY and CDR2 is SVGAGI in the germline V gene. The CDR3 has 16 amino acids. DNA for the CDR3: TGTGCCAGCAGTTACTCGGAAGGGGTTAGTCTAAACACCATATATTTT. Translated: CASSYSEGVSLNTIYF.

There are many counts of this clonotype. The chain has TRBV4-3 and TRBJ2-1, with D maybe TRBD2 (7 bases). The ends were cut back, 0 bases at V and 11 bases at J, with 14 bases in the middle. Germline values: CDR1 LGHNA, CDR2 YSLEER. CDR3 length: 14 residues. The DNA of the CDR3 is TGCGCCAGCAGCCAAGATAGTTGGGGGGGGCAGCAGTTCTTC. Encoded protein: CASSQDSWGGQQFF.

This clonotype has ten or more counts. The chain combines TRBV5-1 with TRBJ2-5, with D unclear. Germline V gene data show CDR1 as SGHRS and CDR2 as YFSETQ. Trimming took off 7 bases at V and 1 base at J, with 14 bases between the two ends. The CDR3 extends over 14 amino acids. The CDR3 loop reads CASAGGVAQETQYF. As DNA, the CDR3 is TGCGCCAGCGCCGGTGGGGTTGCCCAAGAGACCCAGTACTTC.

There are many counts of this clonotype. The J gene is TRBJ2-5, the V gene TRBV7-3; weak D call: TRBD1 (6 bases). This CDR3 region has 14 residues. Germline CDR1 SGHTA, CDR2 FQGTGA. Deletions cut 3 bases from V and 3 bases from J, with 11 bases between. CDR3 bases: TGTGCCAGCAGCTTCAGGGGATCTAAAGAGACCCAGTACTTC. This encodes CASSFRGSKETQYF.

This clonotype has ten or more counts. The chain links TRBV4-3 to TRBJ2-2, with TRBD2 matching 12 bases. V lost 1 base, J lost 6 bases, and 0 bases stayed unmatched. In germline, CDR1 is LGHNA, CDR2 YSLEER. The CDR3 runs 15 residues. Written as DNA, the CDR3 is TGCGCCAGCAGCCAAGCTAGCGGGGGGGCCGGGGAGCTGTTTTTT. This codes for CASSQASGGAGELFF.

Concerning this clonotype: This may arise from a read error, as a much more abundant clone is one base away. The J gene is TRBJ2-7, the V gene TRBV6-2 or TRBV6-3; TRBD1 matches at 7 bases. The V gene's germline CDR1 is MNHEY and CDR2 SVGEGT. The length of the CDR3 is 12 residues. CDR3 residues: CASSWTGYGQYF. CDR3 coding DNA: TGTGCCAGCAGTTGGACAGGCTACGGGCAGTACTTC.

This clonotype has at least ten counts. The chain is built from TRBV12-3 or TRBV12-4 and TRBJ1-1; tentative D call: TRBD1 (5 bases). V dropped 6 bases and J dropped 4 bases, with 12 bases sitting between them. The CDR3 totals 13 residues. The CDR3 spells CASRTQGGTEAFF. The CDR3 DNA sequence: TGTGCCAGCAGGACCCAGGGAGGCACTGAAGCTTTCTTT.